This T cell receptor beta chain appears in the sequencing data of a study of cytomegalovirus exposure and HLA in healthy donors. General study results and limits: Listed as cytomegalovirus-associated were 150 to 200 TCR beta chains. Analysis was carried out at a later point, and it linked a missense DCLRE1C variant to TCR beta V- and J-gene trimming. Earlier findings revealed that most TCR beta V segments proved productive either about 87% or about 30% of the time.

Germline CDR1 and CDR2: SGHRS and YFSETQ. This CDR3 has 15 residues. Trimming shortened V by 2 bases and J by 2 bases, and 12 bases separated the two germline ends. In the PCR, 60 Vbeta and 13 Jbeta primers were used. Sequencing used immunoSEQ multiplex PCR; TCRdb keeps in-frame clones, though not all of them. This repertoire shows more than 110,000 clones, more than 75% found once; its top ten account for about 5%. Concerning this clone itself: The target antigen is unknown.

What was sequenced was PBMCs. This sequence was found in a male donor in good health and CMV-seronegative. The V and J genes are TRBV5-1 and TRBJ2-3; D remains unclear. CDR3 sequence (DNA): TGCGCCAGCAGCTTCCGACCAGGCATCACAGATACGCAGTATTTT. Its protein product is CASSFRPGITDTQYF.